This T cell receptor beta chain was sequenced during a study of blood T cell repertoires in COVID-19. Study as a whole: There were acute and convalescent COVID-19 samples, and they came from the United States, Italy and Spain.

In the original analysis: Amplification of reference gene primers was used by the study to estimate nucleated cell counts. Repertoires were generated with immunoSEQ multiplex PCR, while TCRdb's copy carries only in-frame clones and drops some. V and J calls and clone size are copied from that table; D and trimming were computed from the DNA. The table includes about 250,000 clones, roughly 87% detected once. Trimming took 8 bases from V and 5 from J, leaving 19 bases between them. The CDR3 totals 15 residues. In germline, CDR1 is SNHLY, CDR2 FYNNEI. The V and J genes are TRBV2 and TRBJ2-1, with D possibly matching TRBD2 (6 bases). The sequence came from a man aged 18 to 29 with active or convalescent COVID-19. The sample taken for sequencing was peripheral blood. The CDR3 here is CASGPGRGGNNEQFF. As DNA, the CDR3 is TGTGCCAGCGGCCCTGGGCGGGGTGGAAACAATGAGCAGTTCTTC.